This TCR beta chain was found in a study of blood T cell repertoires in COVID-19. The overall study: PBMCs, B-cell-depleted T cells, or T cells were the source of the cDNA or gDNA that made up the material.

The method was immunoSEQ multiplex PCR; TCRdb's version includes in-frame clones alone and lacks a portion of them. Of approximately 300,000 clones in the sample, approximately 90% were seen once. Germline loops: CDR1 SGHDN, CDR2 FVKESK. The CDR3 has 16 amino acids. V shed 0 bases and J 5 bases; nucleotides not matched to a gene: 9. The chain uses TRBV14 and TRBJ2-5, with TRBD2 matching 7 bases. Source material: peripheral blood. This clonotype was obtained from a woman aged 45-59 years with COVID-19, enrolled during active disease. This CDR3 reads CASSQDRNSGWETQYF. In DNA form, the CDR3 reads TGTGCCAGCAGCCAAGATCGAAATAGCGGGTGGGAGACCCAGTACTTC.